One TCR beta chain is described in this entry. Its specificity is not known. CDR3 length: 14 residues. The junction had 10 bases not matched to a gene; V was cut back by 3 bases and J by 5 bases. The germline V gene encodes CDR1 GTSNPN and CDR2 SVGIG (reference sequence). The data were obtained in a study of cytomegalovirus exposure and HLA in healthy donors. Overall study findings and caveats: Roughly uniform sequencing depth across donors was assumed, possibly incorrectly. The authors confirmed in vitro that three CMV-associated chains were specific for CMV antigens.

PCR employed 60 Vbeta and 13 Jbeta primers. Profiled with immunoSEQ multiplex PCR; TCRdb holds only in-frame clones, not every one. The sample has about 150,000 clones; roughly 70% are singletons. The sample consisted of PBMCs. The sequence derives from a man aged 30 to 45 in good health and CMV-seropositive. The chain recombines TRBV30 with TRBJ2-7; 7 nucleotides line up with TRBD2. CDR3: CAWSLGRGVDEQYF. The DNA of the CDR3 is TGTGCCTGGAGCTTGGGACGGGGGGTCGACGAGCAGTACTTC.